This is a list of T cell receptor beta chains from one sample in a study of cytomegalovirus exposure and HLA in healthy donors. Generated by immunoSEQ multiplex PCR, the TCRdb table keeps only in-frame clones and is missing some. The table has approximately 100,000 clones, around 73% seen once; the top ten hold roughly 1.8%. Sequencing used PBMCs. Every receptor here comes from a woman between 40 and 50 years old in good health and CMV-seronegative. CDR3s include the opening cysteine and the closing phenylalanine or tryptophan. A D gene is named only where the DNA matches it firmly. Some rows mark clone size as missing; the rest say once, few, many or name a class of expanded clone.

D	V	size	J	DNA	CDR3
-	TRBV12-5	-	TRBJ2-1	TGTGCTAGTGGTTTGGTACTGGGGGGTGCCTACAATGAGCAGTTCTTC	CASGLVLGGAYNEQFF
TRBD1	TRBV7-9	-	TRBJ2-7	TGTTCCAGCAGCTTAGTAGTCGGGACAGGGCACCACGAGCAGTACTTC	CSSSLVVGTGHHEQYF
-	TRBV21-1	-	TRBJ1-2	TGTGCCAGCAGCAAAGCGTCGGGCTACACCTTC	CASSKASGYTF
-	TRBV4-3	-	TRBJ2-2	TGCGCCAGCAGCCAGGAATACGCTGCAGGGGCTGTCACCGGGGAGCTGTTTTTT	CASSQEYAAGAVTGELFF
-	TRBV6-5	-	TRBJ1-1	TGTGCCAGCAGTGAAAAAGGGGAAACTGAAGCTTTCTTT	CASSEKGETEAFF
-	TRBV4-3	-	TRBJ2-7	TGCGCCAGCAGCCAAGATTTGGTTGAGGAGACCTCCTACGAGCAGTACTTC	CASSQDLVEETSYEQYF
TRBD1	TRBV19	few	TRBJ1-5	TGTGCCAGTAGTATACAGGGGGCAAAGCAGCCCCAGCATTTT	CASSIQGAKQPQHF
-	TRBV7-2	-	TRBJ2-3	TGTGCCAGCAGCTCCTGGGGGGTCCGGCAGGATACGCAGTATTTT	CASSSWGVRQDTQYF
-	TRBV5-8	-	TRBJ2-7	TGTGCCAGCAGCTTTTCCGCCCGAATCCCAGGGGTCGAGCAGTACTTC	CASSFSARIPGVEQYF
TRBD2	TRBV5-1	-	TRBJ2-1	TGCGCCAGCAGCTTTACTAGCGGGAGGGCCGGGGGTGAGCAGTTCTTC	CASSFTSGRAGGEQFF
-	TRBV5-6	-	TRBJ2-7	TGTGCCAGCAGCTTGGGATTCAGTTCCTACGAGCAGTACTTC	CASSLGFSSYEQYF
-	TRBV19	-	TRBJ2-7	TGTGCCAGTAAGCAGGGGAGGGGTTCCCTGGGCGAGCAGTACTTC	CASKQGRGSLGEQYF
TRBD1	TRBV5-1	once	TRBJ2-1	TGCGCCAGCAGGGGCCTATGGGGGACCAGGGGGAATGAGCAGTTCTTC	CASRGLWGTRGNEQFF
-	TRBV28	-	TRBJ1-1	TGTGCCAGCACCTCCGGGATTTCGAACACTGAAGCTTTCTTT	CASTSGISNTEAFF
-	TRBV4-1	-	TRBJ1-1	TGCGCCAGCAGCCGCGGACCGGCCGGGGACACTGAAGCTTTCTTT	CASSRGPAGDTEAFF